Following are 6 T cell receptor beta chains from one sample sequenced in a study of T cells in localized non-small cell lung cancer. Assay used: immunoSEQ multiplex PCR; TCRdb lists only in-frame clones, some missing. This table has 45,000 to 60,000 clones, about 86% appearing once. The sequences come from PBMCs, collected before any cancer treatment. All receptors derive from a man aged 40-75 years with stage II lung adenocarcinoma.

This clone was found once. The V call is TRBV6-1, the J call TRBJ1-5; TRBD1 aligns across 10 bases. V lost 6 bases and J lost 6; bases outside the gene matches: 8. Germline values: CDR1 MNHNS, CDR2 SASEGT. The CDR3 is made up of 15 amino acids. As DNA, the CDR3 is TGTGCCAGCAGGCTCCGGGACAGGGGAGGTCAGCCCCAGCATTTT. Protein sequence: CASRLRDRGGQPQHF.

The chain combines TRBV5-4 with TRBJ2-3, with D maybe TRBD1 (5 bases). This CDR3 has 14 residues. CDR1 is SGHNT, CDR2 YYREEE, per germline (reference sequence). Trimming took 2 bases from V and 1 from J, leaving 8 bases between them. CDR3 coding DNA: TGTGCCAGCAGCTTCGGCAGGGGCACAGATACGCAGTATTTT. Its protein product is CASSFGRGTDTQYF.

The rearrangement joins TRBV27 to TRBJ2-2; the D gene is possibly TRBD1 (6 bases). Germline assignment: CDR1 MNHEY and CDR2 SMNVEV (reference sequence). The CDR3 contains 16 residues. The ends were cut back, 1 base at V and 0 bases at J, with 9 bases in the middle. CDR3 in DNA: TGTGCCAGCAGTTTATTTAGACAGGCGAACACCGGGGAGCTGTTTTTT. Amino acids: CASSLFRQANTGELFF.

The chain is built from TRBV30 and TRBJ2-5; D ambiguous. V was shortened by 0 bases and J by 5 bases, with 13 bases between the two germline ends. The germline V gene has CDR1 GTSNPN and CDR2 SVGIG (reference sequence). The CDR3 has 14 residues. The CDR3 is CAWSVRTRRETQYF. CDR3 DNA: TGTGCCTGGAGTGTAAGAACCCGAAGGGAGACCCAGTACTTC. The full variable domain, its missing parts supplied by reference TRBV30 and TRBJ2-5, is SQTIHQWPATLVQPVGSPLSLECTVEGTSNPNLYWYRQAAGRGLQLLFYSVGIGQISSEVPQNLSASRPQDRQFILSSKKLLLSDSGFYLCAWSVRTRRETQYFGPGTRLLVL.

J is TRBJ2-2 and V is TRBV6-5; the match to TRBD1 covers 8 bases. Per germline, CDR1 MNHEY and CDR2 SVGAGI. Losses at the gene ends were 4 bases for V and 6 bases for J; bases not matched to a gene: 10. This CDR3 region has 16 residues. The CDR3 nucleotides are TGTGCCAGCAGTTTAAGACTCTTGACAGGGGCCGGGGAGCTGTTTTTT. Amino acids: CASSLRLLTGAGELFF.

This clone has just one count. V gene TRBV4-1 combines with J gene TRBJ2-3, with a weak D call TRBD2 (5 bases). The ends were cut back, 1 base at V and 4 bases at J, with 12 bases in the middle. The length of the CDR3 is 15 residues. The germline V gene has CDR1 MGHRA and CDR2 YSYEKL. The CDR3 nucleotides read TGCGCCAGCAGCCAAGTAGGGAGAATTGCAGATACGCAGTATTTT. It translates to CASSQVGRIADTQYF.